The 31 T cell receptor beta chains given below trace back to one sample, sequenced in a study of early T cells in non-severe SARS-CoV-2 infection. MiXCR, run by TCRdb on the 5' RACE reads, gives a single entry per CDR3 protein. The sample lists some 19,000 distinct CDR3 sequences, around 4.4% occurring once. Sequencing was carried out using whole blood. These receptors were collected from an adult who was a healthcare worker with PCR-confirmed SARS-CoV-2 infection or an uninfected control (not recorded which).

This clonotype occurred many times. Here the CDR3 reads CSVEGAEGQGGLASYGYTF. The CDR3 coding sequence is TGCAGCGTTGAAGGTGCCGAGGGACAGGGAGGCCTAGCCTCGTATGGCTACACCTTC. The chain has TRBV29-1 and TRBJ1-2; 9 bases map to TRBD1. V lost 1 base, J lost 5 bases, and 20 bases stayed unmatched. CDR3 length: 19 amino acids. CDR1 and CDR2 from the germline V gene are SQVTM and ANQGSEA.

This clonotype was seen at least ten times. J is TRBJ2-2 and V is TRBV5-1; no clear D. The CDR3 runs 16 residues. Per germline, CDR1 SGHRS and CDR2 YFSETQ. The V and J ends lost 4 bases and 0 bases respectively, with 13 bases between them. CDR3 loop: CASSPSPNANTGELFF. DNA for the CDR3: TGCGCCAGCAGCCCGAGCCCCAACGCGAACACCGGGGAGCTGTTTTTT.

This clonotype was detected many times. The V call is TRBV7-9, the J call TRBJ2-2; D call uncertain. V lost 6 bases and J 2 bases, leaving 1 base between the germline ends. CDR1 and CDR2 (germline): SEHNR, FQNEAQ (reference sequence). This CDR3 contains 11 residues. The CDR3 DNA reads as TGTGCCAGCAGAAACACCGGGGAGCTGTTTTTT. Protein sequence: CASRNTGELFF.

This clonotype was counted many times. This chain links TRBV11-2 with TRBJ2-1; weak D call: TRBD1 (5 bases). The CDR3 loop spans 15 amino acids. CDR1 and CDR2 from the germline V gene are SGHAT and FQNNGV. Trimming removed 5 bases at V and 2 bases at J, with 13 bases between. The chain's CDR3 is CASSPNRRTYNEQFF. As DNA, the CDR3 is TGTGCCAGCAGCCCAAACAGGCGCACCTACAATGAGCAGTTCTTC.

The chain employs TRBV12-3 or TRBV12-4 and TRBJ1-6; the match to TRBD1 covers 7 bases. V shed 6 bases, J shed 15 bases, and the junction held 14 bases outside the gene matches. The CDR3 contains 14 residues. DNA for the CDR3: TGTGCCAGCAGCCGCGACAGGGCCCAAAGTCTCCTCCACTTT. This codes for CASSRDRAQSLLHF.

This clonotype was picked up many times. CDR3 nucleotide sequence: TGTGCCAGCGCCCGTGGGGGGCAAGAGACCCAGTACTTC. Amino acids: CASARGGQETQYF. The J gene is TRBJ2-5, the V gene TRBV7-3, with D tentatively TRBD2 (6 bases). The CDR3 has 13 amino acids. Trimming left V 8 bases short and J 2 bases short, with 12 bases between. Germline V CDR1 and CDR2: SGHTA, FQGTGA.

At least ten counts were recorded for this clonotype. The gene calls are TRBV19 and TRBJ1-5, with D possibly being TRBD1 (6 bases). This CDR3 region has 15 residues. Per the germline V gene, CDR1 is LNHDA and CDR2 is SQIVND (reference sequence). V lost 6 bases, J lost 0 bases, and 12 bases lay in between. The CDR3 loop is CASRATGGSNQPQHF. In nucleotides, the CDR3 is TGTGCCAGTAGGGCGACAGGCGGTAGCAATCAGCCCCAGCATTTT.

Ten or more counts support this clonotype. This sequence joins TRBV6-1 and TRBJ1-2; no reliable D call. V lost 7 bases to trimming and J lost 3 bases, with 3 bases between them. The germline gives CDR1 MNHNS, CDR2 SASEGT. CDR3 size: 10 residues. The CDR3 region is CASTDYGYTF. The CDR3 DNA sequence: TGTGCCAGCACAGACTATGGCTACACCTTC.

A word on this clonotype: Mismatch with germline at one junction end may stem from a read error. DNA for the CDR3: TGCAGTGCCGGTATAGAGACCCCGTACTTC. Translated: CSAGIETPYF. This chain uses TRBV20-1 with TRBJ2-5; D not certain. There are 10 residues in the CDR3. Germline-derived CDR1 and CDR2 are DFQATT and SNEGSKA (reference sequence).

This clonotype was seen many times. The genes are TRBV20-1 and TRBJ2-7, with D hard to call. The CDR3 sequence is 15 residues long. V lost 5 bases to trimming and J lost 0 bases, with 17 bases between them. Germline assignment: CDR1 DFQATT and CDR2 SNEGSKA (reference sequence). CDR3 in DNA: TGCAGTGCTTCCACTTCGCATACGATCTCCTACGAGCAGTACTTC. This codes for CSASTSHTISYEQYF.

This clonotype qualifies as medium-sized. The chain has TRBV20-1 and TRBJ2-2, with 9 bases that match TRBD2. The length of the CDR3 is 16 residues. Losses at the gene ends were 1 base for V and 7 bases for J; bases not matched to a gene: 10. Looked up from germline, CDR1 is DFQATT and CDR2 is SNEGSKA (reference sequence). The CDR3 bases are TGCAGTGCTAGAGTCCTAGCGGGGCCAGGCGACGGGGAGCTGTTTTTT. This gives the protein CSARVLAGPGDGELFF.

The rearrangement joins TRBV29-1 to TRBJ2-3, with TRBD2 identical over 16 bases. In germline, CDR1 is SQVTM, CDR2 ANQGSEA. There are 15 residues in the CDR3. The V and J ends lost 5 bases and 6 bases, in that order; junction bases with no gene match: 5. In DNA form, the CDR3 reads TGCAGCGTTCCCTCGGGACTAGCGGGGGGGGATACGCAGTATTTT. It specifies CSVPSGLAGGDTQYF.

This clonotype was observed many times. The chain carries TRBV20-1 and TRBJ2-5, with TRBD2 matching over 7 bases. The germline V gene has CDR1 DFQATT and CDR2 SNEGSKA (reference sequence). The CDR3 has 16 residues. After removal of 3 bases from V and 5 bases from J, the junction contained 15 bases not matched to a gene. CDR3 sequence (DNA): TGCAGTGCTAGGAAACGGCTAGCGGTCCCTGAGGAGACCCAGTACTTC. Its translation: CSARKRLAVPEETQYF.

This clonotype has a count of ten or more. The V call is TRBV3-1, the J call TRBJ1-3, with a tentative D call TRBD1 (5 bases). The length of the CDR3 is 17 residues. Between the trimmed V and J ends, which lost 4 bases and 2 bases, there was a span of 18 bases. Looked up from germline, CDR1 is LGHDT and CDR2 is YNNKEL (reference sequence). CDR3 sequence: CASSLKGFGQAGNTIYF. CDR3 bases: TGTGCCAGCAGCCTTAAGGGGTTCGGGCAGGCTGGAAACACCATATATTTT.

This clonotype came up many times. The genes are TRBV20-1 and TRBJ2-5, with 10 bases aligning to TRBD1. The CDR3 runs to 12 residues. V trimming: 7 bases; J trimming: 5 bases; junction bases outside the gene matches: 4. Germline values: CDR1 DFQATT, CDR2 SNEGSKA (reference sequence). DNA for the CDR3: TGCAGTGTGGGGACAGGGGATGAGACCCAGTACTTC. This codes for CSVGTGDETQYF.

This clonotype has a count of ten or more. The chain recombines TRBV7-9 with TRBJ2-2; TRBD1 or TRBD2 may be the D gene (6 bases each). The CDR3 covers 15 residues. Germline CDR1 and CDR2: SEHNR and FQNEAQ (reference sequence). V lost 4 bases and J lost 6, with 15 bases in between. The CDR3: CASSWGAFSAGELFF. The CDR3 bases are TGTGCCAGCAGCTGGGGGGCTTTTTCCGCCGGGGAGCTGTTTTTT.

The sample holds many counts of this clonotype. The CDR3 protein is CASSYFGGLAGTDTQYF. The CDR3 DNA sequence: TGCGCCAGCTCTTACTTTGGGGGACTAGCGGGCACAGATACGCAGTATTTT. The rearrangement links TRBV5-1 to TRBJ2-3, with 11 bases identical to TRBD2. The CDR3 has 17 residues. Germline CDR1 reads SGHRS; CDR2 reads YFSETQ. V was clipped by 7 bases and J by 1 base; unmatched bases: 11.

This clonotype is medium-sized by share. V and J are TRBV6-4 and TRBJ2-2; TRBD1 matches at 8 bases. The CDR3 totals 14 residues. V shed 8 bases, J shed 5 bases, and the junction held 7 bases outside the gene matches. Germline assignment: CDR1 MRHNA and CDR2 SNTAGT. The CDR3 spells CASRETGETGELFF. CDR3 DNA: TGTGCCAGCCGAGAGACAGGGGAGACCGGGGAGCTGTTTTTT.

This clonotype was observed at least ten times. The chain carries TRBV27 and TRBJ2-7, with D possibly being TRBD1 (6 bases). Germline assignment: CDR1 MNHEY and CDR2 SMNVEV (reference sequence). The CDR3 totals 12 residues. Trimming pared 6 bases from V and 4 bases from J, leaving 10 bases between. Here the CDR3 reads CASSKGGYEQYF. As DNA, the CDR3 is TGTGCCAGCAGCAAAGGGGGATACGAGCAGTACTTC.

This clonotype appeared many times. The chain carries TRBV3-1 and TRBJ1-6, with 9 bases lining up with TRBD1. V was clipped by 2 bases and J by 8 bases; unmatched bases: 1. The CDR3 runs 14 residues. Germline V gives CDR1 LGHDT, CDR2 YNNKEL (reference sequence). CDR3 DNA: TGTGCCAGCAGCCAACGACAGGGGGATTCACCCCTCCACTTT. It encodes CASSQRQGDSPLHF.

The genes are TRBV7-9 and TRBJ2-5; D is perhaps TRBD2 (5 bases). Between the trimmed V and J ends, which lost 8 bases and 5 bases, there was a span of 15 bases. CDR3 length equals 13 residues. From germline, CDR1 is SEHNR and CDR2 FQNEAQ (reference sequence). The CDR3 DNA reads TGTGCCAGCGGTCGGGAAATAGGGGAGACCCAGTACTTC. Residues: CASGREIGETQYF.

The V and J genes are TRBV20-1 and TRBJ1-3, with D unclear. The CDR3 totals 14 residues. V gave up 3 bases and J gave up 0 bases, with 9 bases separating them. Germline CDR1 reads DFQATT; CDR2 reads SNEGSKA (reference sequence). The CDR3, as DNA: TGCAGTGCTAGCTCTCCCGTCTCTGGAAACACCATATATTTT. This encodes CSASSPVSGNTIYF.

This clonotype was seen many times. The rearrangement links TRBV11-3 to TRBJ2-2; D may be TRBD1 (5 bases). With 1 base removed from V and 2 bases from J, the gap between germline ends came to 11 bases. CDR1 is SGHNT, CDR2 YENEEA, per germline. CDR3 length: 16 amino acids. In DNA form, the CDR3 reads TGTGCCAGCAGCTTAGGTGCGACAGTAAACACCGGGGAGCTGTTTTTT. The encoded protein is CASSLGATVNTGELFF. Supplemented by reference TRBV11-3 and TRBJ2-2, the full variable domain reads EAGVVQSPRYKIIEKKQPVAFWCNPISGHNTLYWYLQNLGQGPELLIRYENEEAVDDSQLPKDRFSAERLKGVDSTLKIQPAELGDSAVYLCASSLGATVNTGELFFGEGSRLTVL.

This clonotype was recorded at least ten times. The chain has TRBV11-2 and TRBJ2-5; TRBD2 aligns across 8 bases. V was clipped by 4 bases and J by 5 bases; unmatched bases: 6. Germline CDR1 SGHAT, CDR2 FQNNGV. The CDR3 extends over 14 amino acids. DNA for the CDR3: TGTGCCAGCAGCTCAGGCGGGGGGATGGAGACCCAGTACTTC. Its protein is CASSSGGGMETQYF.

This clonotype occurred many times. The rearrangement links TRBV7-2 to TRBJ2-5, with unresolved D. The germline V and J ends were trimmed by 1 base and 5 bases, with 5 bases remaining between them. This CDR3 has 12 amino acids. Germline V gene data show CDR1 as SGHTA and CDR2 as FQGNSA. Here the CDR3 reads CASSLVGETQYF. CDR3 bases: TGTGCCAGCAGCTTAGTAGGGGAGACCCAGTACTTC.

There are many counts of this clonotype. V gene TRBV20-1 combines with J gene TRBJ2-3; tentative D call: TRBD2 (7 bases). The CDR3 has 11 amino acids. Germline V CDR1 and CDR2: DFQATT, SNEGSKA (reference sequence). V dropped 8 bases and J dropped 4 bases, with 10 bases sitting between them. The CDR3 loop is CSRGAPDTQYF. CDR3 nucleotide sequence: TGCAGTCGGGGGGCCCCAGATACGCAGTATTTT.

This clonotype was picked up many times. This chain connects TRBV6-1 to TRBJ2-7; TRBD1 is a possible D gene (6 bases). Trimming stripped 3 bases from V and 0 bases from J, with 15 bases between. Germline CDR1 is MNHNS and CDR2 is SASEGT. The CDR3 is 16 amino acids. The CDR3 spells CASSDTDRTLSYEQYF. The CDR3 bases are TGTGCCAGCAGTGATACCGACAGGACGCTCTCCTACGAGCAGTACTTC.

This clonotype occurred many times. This sequence joins TRBV7-6 and TRBJ2-5; a possible D gene is TRBD1 (5 bases). V lost 0 bases and J lost 2, with 10 bases in between. Germline CDR1 SGHVS, CDR2 FNYEAQ. There are 15 residues in the CDR3. The CDR3 DNA reads as TGTGCCAGCAGCTTAGCATTGGGGCGGCAAGAGACCCAGTACTTC. Translation: CASSLALGRQETQYF.

This clonotype was seen at least ten times. V and J are TRBV5-1 and TRBJ2-3; TRBD2 agrees at 12 bases. This CDR3 comprises 20 residues. After removal of 4 bases from V and 2 bases from J, the junction contained 17 bases not matched to a gene. Germline V gives CDR1 SGHRS, CDR2 YFSETQ. This CDR3 reads CASSHRPRTSGTTPTDTQYF. DNA for the CDR3: TGCGCCAGCAGCCATAGGCCCAGGACTAGCGGGACTACCCCCACAGATACGCAGTATTTT. The complete variable domain, with remaining parts taken from reference TRBV5-1 and TRBJ2-3, reads KAGVTQTPRYLIKTRGQQVTLSCSPISGHRSVSWYQQTPGQGLQFLFEYFSETQRNKGNFPGRFSGRQFSNSRSEMNVSTLELGDSALYLCASSHRPRTSGTTPTDTQYFGPGTRLTVL.

The sample holds many counts of this clonotype. The rearrangement links TRBV9 to TRBJ1-5, with no clear D. This CDR3 is built from 15 residues. The V end was cut by 4 bases, the J end by 2 bases, with 13 bases between. The germline V gene encodes CDR1 SGDLS and CDR2 YYNGEE. The CDR3 loop is CASSPNSMGNQPQHF. CDR3 DNA: TGTGCCAGCAGCCCCAACTCGATGGGCAATCAGCCCCAGCATTTT. The whole variable domain, remainder taken from reference TRBV9 and TRBJ1-5, is DSGVTQTPKHLITATGQRVTLRCSPRSGDLSVYWYQQSLDQGLQFLIQYYNGEERAKGNILERFSAQQFPDLHSELNLSSLELGDSALYFCASSPNSMGNQPQHFGDGTRLSIL.

V usage is TRBV29-1 and J usage is TRBJ2-3; TRBD2 agrees at 11 bases. The CDR3 has 13 residues. The trim removed 6 bases at V and 6 bases at J, leaving 5 bases unmatched. Germline V gives CDR1 SQVTM, CDR2 ANQGSEA. The DNA for the CDR3 is TGCAGCGTCTTTTCTAGCGGGGGGGATACGCAGTATTTT. This translates into CSVFSSGGDTQYF.